The clone carrying this T cell receptor (beta chain) was counted ten times or more. Antigen unknown. This sample was included in a study of T-cell memory formation after mild COVID-19. Study-level background: Most TCR clusters belonged to a single donor. Study-wide points: Pre-infection memory showed some responding clones, and this suggested that cross-reactive memory joined.

Deletions cut 5 bases from V and 7 bases from J, with 20 bases between. The CDR3 extends over 16 amino acids. Germline V gives CDR1 MNHEY, CDR2 SMNVEV (reference sequence). Sample barcodes and UMIs were carried by the TCR alpha and TCR beta cDNA libraries that 5'RACE generated with constant-segment primers. TCRdb re-analysed the 5' RACE reads in MiXCR, keeping a single row per CDR3 protein. The sample comprises roughly 560,000 distinct CDR3 sequences, around 20% of which are singletons, and around 13% rests with the top ten. The sequence derives from an adult woman who had mild COVID-19 (a few samples of this study predate the infection). Cell type and time point are not known. This chain joins TRBV27 and TRBJ2-2; maybe TRBD1 (6 bases). Specimen: PBMCs or a T cell subset sorted from them (not recorded which). The CDR3 DNA is TGTGCCAGCAGTGGAACTCAGGGGACCTACAGCGGGGAGCTGTTTTTT. It translates to CASSGTQGTYSGELFF.